The 31 T cell receptor beta chains below come from one sample, sequenced in a study of shared clonotypes between healthy human individuals. The assay was immunoSEQ multiplex PCR, and TCRdb's table has in-frame clones only and misses some. This sample carries approximately 2.4 million clones, approximately 94% of them seen once, and the ten largest clones take around 0.13%. Sequencing used naive CD4+ T cells sorted from blood. The subset was: CD45RA+ positively selected. Receptors were obtained from a man aged 18 to 35 in good health.

The V gene is TRBV30, the J gene TRBJ2-5; D may be TRBD1 (6 bases). Germline V gives CDR1 GTSNPN, CDR2 SVGIG (reference sequence). The CDR3 is 15 amino acids. Deletions cut 0 bases from V and 1 base from J, with 12 bases between. This chain's CDR3 is CAWSVYRTVQETQYF. The CDR3 DNA reads as TGTGCCTGGAGTGTATACCGGACAGTCCAAGAGACCCAGTACTTC.

This chain joins TRBV4-3 and TRBJ1-5; no reliable D call. The CDR3 has 15 amino acids. Germline V gene sequence: CDR1 LGHNA, CDR2 YSLEER. V was trimmed by 2 bases and J by 2 bases, leaving 10 bases between them. In DNA, the CDR3 is TGCGCCAGCAGCCAATGGGAGGGTCGCAATCAGCCCCAGCATTTT. Translating gives CASSQWEGRNQPQHF.

This clone was seen only once. The chain joins TRBV2 to TRBJ1-1, with a possible D match to TRBD1 (5 bases). V was cut by 4 bases and J by 6 bases, with 21 bases left in between. The CDR3 is made up of 16 amino acids. CDR1 and CDR2 from the germline V gene are SNHLY and FYNNEI. The CDR3 region has the DNA TGTGCCAGCAGTGTAGCAGGGACGGGCGGAGGAGCTGAAGCTTTCTTT. Translated, it gives CASSVAGTGGGAEAFF.

On this clone: Other DNA sequences in the same sample also yield this CDR3. This rearrangement joins TRBV5-4 to TRBJ2-7, with D unresolved. The length of the CDR3 is 13 residues. V lost 1 base, J lost 2 bases, and 7 bases lay in between. Germline loops: CDR1 SGHNT, CDR2 YYREEE (reference sequence). CDR3 residues: CASSLIGTYEQYF. DNA of the CDR3: TGTGCCAGCAGCTTGATTGGGACCTACGAGCAGTACTTC.

The rearrangement uses TRBV6-5 and TRBJ2-5, with a tentative D call TRBD2 (5 bases). Germline assignment: CDR1 MNHEY and CDR2 SVGAGI. Trimming removed 4 bases from V and 5 bases from J, with 17 bases in between. This CDR3 contains 15 residues. The CDR3 loop reads CASSSDTRVEETQYF. The DNA for the CDR3 is TGTGCCAGCAGTTCCGACACTAGGGTGGAGGAGACCCAGTACTTC.

Comments on this clone: This same CDR3 is encoded by further DNA sequences in the sample. J is TRBJ1-2 and V is TRBV9, with D tentatively TRBD1 (5 bases). There are 13 residues in the CDR3. Germline CDR1 and CDR2: SGDLS and YYNGEE. Trimming left V 0 bases short and J 2 bases short, with 5 bases between. CDR3: CASSVAGNYGYTF. In nucleotides, the CDR3 is TGTGCCAGCAGCGTAGCAGGGAACTATGGCTACACCTTC.

In DNA form, the CDR3 reads TGTGCCAGCTCAGGACAGGGGGCGGGTCAGCCCCAGCATTTT. This sequence encodes CASSGQGAGQPQHF. The chain links TRBV18 to TRBJ1-5; 11 positions match TRBD1. CDR1 is KGHSH, CDR2 LQKENI, per germline. This CDR3 has 14 amino acids. Trimming at V came to 5 bases and at J to 6 bases, leaving 3 bases not matched to a gene.

This chain connects TRBV5-5 to TRBJ2-7, with TRBD2 matching 13 bases. The J segment lost 6 bases and the V segment lost 4 bases, leaving 4 bases of the junction unmatched. The germline CDR1 and CDR2 sequences are SGHKS and YYEKEE (reference sequence). The CDR3 consists of 14 residues. CDR3 bases: TGTGCCAGCAGCGAAGGACTAGCGGGAGTCGAGCAGTACTTC. Its protein product is CASSEGLAGVEQYF.

The chain uses TRBV28 and TRBJ2-7; D gene uncertain. Germline CDR1 MDHEN, CDR2 SYDVKM. The CDR3 covers 14 residues. Trimming pared 5 bases from V and 4 bases from J, leaving 15 bases between. CDR3 protein: CASSPPTPPYEQYF. The DNA of the CDR3 is TGTGCCAGCAGTCCTCCCACCCCACCGTACGAGCAGTACTTC.

The chain couples TRBV2 to TRBJ2-3, with 8 bases that match TRBD2. CDR3 length equals 12 residues. The V gene's germline CDR1 is SNHLY and CDR2 FYNNEI. J lost 2 bases, V lost 11 bases, and 3 bases had no gene match. The CDR3 DNA follows: TGTGCCGGTAGCGGGAACACAGATACGCAGTATTTT. Encoded protein: CAGSGNTDTQYF.

The J gene is TRBJ2-3, the V gene TRBV4-1; a weak D match, TRBD2 (6 bases). Germline V lookup: CDR1 MGHRA, CDR2 YSYEKL. This CDR3 has 19 amino acids. V was cut by 4 bases and J by 1 base, with 24 bases left in between. CDR3 protein: CASSRSDPSLAHGTDTQYF. CDR3 nucleotides: TGCGCCAGCAGCCGATCAGACCCCTCTCTAGCGCATGGCACAGATACGCAGTATTTT.

The CDR3 reads CASSLGEYEQYF. The CDR3 bases are TGTGCCAGCAGTTTAGGGGAATACGAGCAGTACTTC. V and J are TRBV28 and TRBJ2-7, with D unclear. The V and J ends lost 2 bases and 4 bases respectively, with 6 bases between them. Looked up from germline, CDR1 is MDHEN and CDR2 is SYDVKM. This CDR3 is built from 12 residues.

This chain connects TRBV4-1 to TRBJ2-7; 8 nucleotides match TRBD1. CDR3 length equals 14 residues. The germline CDR1 and CDR2 sequences are MGHRA and YSYEKL. J gave up 4 bases and V 4 bases, and 6 bases lay outside the gene matches. CDR3 nucleotides: TGCGCCAGCAGCCTAGGACAGGGTGGGTACGAGCAGTACTTC. Translation gives CASSLGQGGYEQYF.

The gene calls are TRBV28 and TRBJ2-3; possibly TRBD1 or TRBD2 for D (5 bases each). Germline V gene lookup returns CDR1 MDHEN and CDR2 SYDVKM. The V gene lost 1 base and the J gene lost 1 base, with 9 bases spanning the gap. The CDR3 covers 15 residues. The CDR3 protein is CASSLSGPGTDTQYF. The CDR3 DNA reads TGTGCCAGCAGTTTATCGGGGCCCGGCACAGATACGCAGTATTTT.

V is TRBV30 and J is TRBJ1-5; a possible D gene is TRBD1 (5 bases). The germline V gene has CDR1 GTSNPN and CDR2 SVGIG (reference sequence). V dropped 4 bases and J dropped 2 bases, with 15 bases sitting between them. CDR3 length: 15 amino acids. CDR3 DNA sequence: TGTGCCTGGAAAACGAGAGGGGAAGGCAATCAGCCCCAGCATTTT. It is translated as CAWKTRGEGNQPQHF.

This sequence joins TRBV12-5 and TRBJ1-1, with D unresolved. CDR1 and CDR2 (germline): LGHNT, FRNRAP. V shed 0 bases and J shed 3 bases, with 11 bases lying between them. CDR3 length: 15 residues. The CDR3 here is CASGLVPPGHTEAFF. CDR3 nucleotides: TGTGCTAGTGGTTTGGTACCCCCCGGGCACACTGAAGCTTTCTTT. Using reference TRBV12-5 and TRBJ1-1 for the parts outside the CDR3, the full variable domain is DARVTQTPRHKVTEMGQEVTMRCQPILGHNTVFWYRQTMMQGLELLAYFRNRAPLDDSGMPKDRFSAEMPDATLATLKIQPSEPRDSAVYFCASGLVPPGHTEAFFGQGTRLTVV.

This rearrangement joins TRBV9 to TRBJ1-3; D is unclear. CDR1 SGDLS and CDR2 YYNGEE come from the germline V gene. V dropped 6 bases and J dropped 0 bases, with 13 bases sitting between them. This CDR3 has 15 amino acids. The CDR3: CASNTDGYSGNTIYF. In DNA, the CDR3 is TGTGCCAGCAACACGGACGGCTACTCTGGAAACACCATATATTTT.

The chain recombines TRBV6-5 with TRBJ1-1; no firm D call. CDR1 is MNHEY, CDR2 SVGAGI, per germline. Trimming pared 9 bases from V and 3 bases from J, leaving 8 bases between. The CDR3 is 11 residues long. This CDR3 reads CARFADTEAFF. The CDR3 DNA sequence: TGTGCCAGGTTCGCAGACACTGAAGCTTTCTTT.

J is TRBJ1-2 and V is TRBV28; D remains ambiguous. The CDR3 is made up of 14 amino acids. CDR1 is MDHEN, CDR2 SYDVKM, per germline. Trimming cost V 3 bases and J 4 bases, with 12 bases left between them. CDR3 sequence: CASSFGARIYGYTF. The CDR3 DNA reads as TGTGCCAGCAGTTTCGGCGCAAGGATCTATGGCTACACCTTC.

CDR3 loop: CASTKHQQETQYF. The CDR3 region has the DNA TGTGCCAGCACCAAACACCAACAAGAGACCCAGTACTTC. The chain has TRBV7-8 and TRBJ2-5; D unresolved. Trimming stripped 7 bases from V and 2 bases from J, with 11 bases between. This CDR3 comprises 13 residues. From germline, CDR1 is SGHVS and CDR2 FQNEAQ.

This chain joins TRBV15 and TRBJ2-3; D not certain. V lost 5 bases, J lost 3 bases, and 18 bases lay in between. Germline V CDR1 and CDR2: LNHNV, YYDKDF (reference sequence). The CDR3 is made up of 16 amino acids. The CDR3 loop reads CATSAGLTFATDTQYF. As DNA, the CDR3 is TGTGCCACCAGCGCCGGGTTGACGTTTGCGACAGATACGCAGTATTTT.

This chain connects TRBV5-1 to TRBJ2-5; the match to TRBD2 covers 13 bases. J lost 5 bases, V lost 0 bases, and 4 bases had no gene match. This CDR3 is 16 amino acids long. Germline V gene lookup returns CDR1 SGHRS and CDR2 YFSETQ. Written as DNA, the CDR3 is TGCGCCAGCAGCTTGGGGAGGACTAGCGGGGGTGAGACCCAGTACTTC. It specifies CASSLGRTSGGETQYF. Full variable domain (outside the CDR3, taken from reference TRBV5-1 and TRBJ2-5): KAGVTQTPRYLIKTRGQQVTLSCSPISGHRSVSWYQQTPGQGLQFLFEYFSETQRNKGNFPGRFSGRQFSNSRSEMNVSTLELGDSALYLCASSLGRTSGGETQYFGPGTRLLVL.

The genes are TRBV7-9 and TRBJ2-7, with D maybe TRBD2 (5 bases). CDR1 and CDR2 (germline): SEHNR, FQNEAQ (reference sequence). The CDR3 runs 14 residues. V was trimmed by 5 bases and J by 3 bases, leaving 14 bases between them. CDR3 loop: CASSPSSGYYEQYF. The CDR3 DNA reads TGTGCCAGCAGCCCTAGCTCGGGATACTACGAGCAGTACTTC.

The chain carries TRBV5-1 and TRBJ1-1; D may be TRBD1 (6 bases). Between the trimmed V and J ends, which lost 0 bases and 8 bases, there was a span of 17 bases. Looked up from germline, CDR1 is SGHRS and CDR2 is YFSETQ. The CDR3 runs to 15 residues. CDR3: CASSLDSAWGPEAFF. The CDR3 DNA is TGCGCCAGCAGCTTGGACTCGGCATGGGGGCCCGAAGCTTTCTTT. Full variable domain (remainder filled in from reference TRBV5-1 and TRBJ1-1): KAGVTQTPRYLIKTRGQQVTLSCSPISGHRSVSWYQQTPGQGLQFLFEYFSETQRNKGNFPGRFSGRQFSNSRSEMNVSTLELGDSALYLCASSLDSAWGPEAFFGQGTRLTVV.

The J gene is TRBJ2-5, the V gene TRBV7-9, with D hard to call. V lost 5 bases and J 5 bases, leaving 12 bases between the germline ends. In germline, CDR1 is SEHNR, CDR2 FQNEAQ (reference sequence). The CDR3 is 13 residues long. As DNA, the CDR3 is TGTGCCAGCAGCCCGGGTAACGGGGAGACCCAGTACTTC. Its protein is CASSPGNGETQYF. The full variable domain, completed using reference TRBV7-9 and TRBJ2-5, is DTGVSQNPRHKITKRGQNVTFRCDPISEHNRLYWYRQTLGQGPEFLTYFQNEAQLEKSRLLSDRFSAERPKGSFSTLEIQRTEQGDSAMYLCASSPGNGETQYFGPGTRLLVL.

This chain uses TRBV10-3 with TRBJ1-2; D uncertain. The germline V and J ends were trimmed by 6 bases and 1 base, with 12 bases remaining between them. Germline V lookup: CDR1 ENHRY, CDR2 SYGVKD. CDR3 length equals 14 residues. The CDR3 bases are TGTGCCATCAGCTTGGACGGGAATAACTATGGCTACACCTTC. Amino acids: CAISLDGNNYGYTF.

The chain couples TRBV5-1 to TRBJ2-5, with a possible D match to TRBD2 (5 bases). Germline V gene sequence: CDR1 SGHRS, CDR2 YFSETQ. The CDR3 covers 13 residues. Trimming shortened V by 7 bases and J by 5 bases, and 15 bases separated the two germline ends. The CDR3 sequence: CASGFNGGETQYF. CDR3 nucleotide sequence: TGCGCCAGCGGTTTTAACGGCGGGGAGACCCAGTACTTC. Variable domain in full (rest from reference TRBV5-1 and TRBJ2-5): KAGVTQTPRYLIKTRGQQVTLSCSPISGHRSVSWYQQTPGQGLQFLFEYFSETQRNKGNFPGRFSGRQFSNSRSEMNVSTLELGDSALYLCASGFNGGETQYFGPGTRLLVL.

In nucleotides, the CDR3 is TGTGCCTGGAGTGTAGCGCAGGGACGTTCACCCCTCCACTTT. It codes for CAWSVAQGRSPLHF. The chain carries TRBV30 and TRBJ1-6; maybe TRBD1 (5 bases). The germline V gene has CDR1 GTSNPN and CDR2 SVGIG (reference sequence). V was trimmed by 0 bases and J by 9 bases, leaving 12 bases between them. The length of the CDR3 is 14 residues.

The chain carries TRBV7-2 and TRBJ1-2, with a possible D match to TRBD1 (6 bases). Per germline, CDR1 SGHTA and CDR2 FQGNSA. CDR3 size: 14 residues. V shed 1 base and J shed 3 bases, with 9 bases lying between them. DNA of the CDR3: TGTGCCAGCAGCTTAGGGGCAGGGGACTATGGCTACACCTTC. Protein product: CASSLGAGDYGYTF. The variable domain in full, with the rest retrieved from reference TRBV7-2 and TRBJ1-2, is GAGVSQSPSNKVTEKGKDVELRCDPISGHTALYWYRQSLGQGLEFLIYFQGNSAPDKSGLPSDRFSAERTGGSVSTLTIQRTQQEDSAVYLCASSLGAGDYGYTFGSGTRLTVV.

This clone showed up just once. The chain employs TRBV6-1 and TRBJ1-6; no definite D call. Germline V gene lookup returns CDR1 MNHNS and CDR2 SASEGT. This CDR3 region has 11 residues. Trimming cost V 4 bases and J 13 bases, with 8 bases left between them. CDR3 loop: CASSGLRPLHF. The CDR3 coding sequence is TGTGCCAGCAGTGGGCTTCGGCCCCTCCACTTT.

The V and J genes are TRBV5-1 and TRBJ2-5; D ambiguous. The CDR3 contains 12 residues. Trimming shortened V by 1 base and J by 5 bases, and 6 bases separated the two germline ends. Germline CDR1 and CDR2: SGHRS and YFSETQ. The DNA of the CDR3 is TGCGCCAGCAGCTTGTCCGTGGAGACCCAGTACTTC. Translated: CASSLSVETQYF.